This TCR beta chain is drawn from a study of cytomegalovirus exposure and HLA in healthy donors. Points from the study as a whole: A few chains linked to CMV were shown in vitro to be specific for CMV antigens. Later, an analysis found that TCR clusters from the first cohort tended to co-occur in the 120 validation repertoires.

On this clone itself: No antigen is known for it.

The germline V gene encodes CDR1 MGHRA and CDR2 YSYEKL. The length of the CDR3 is 17 residues. V was shortened by 1 base and J by 0 bases, with 13 bases between the two germline ends. Sequenced by immunoSEQ multiplex PCR; TCRdb stores in-frame clones only, minus some. The table lists 150,000 or so clones, around 84% of them singletons. This clonotype was sampled from a human donor in good health. The rearrangement links TRBV4-1 to TRBJ2-4, with D uncertain. Specimen: PBMCs. CDR3 nucleotides: TGCGCCAGCAGCCAAGTGGGCACAACCCTAGCCAAAAACATTCAGTACTTC. This encodes CASSQVGTTLAKNIQYF.